What follows are 20 T cell receptor beta chains derived from one specimen sequenced in a study of beta chain features in type 1 diabetes. Of the isolated RNA, all was reverse transcribed, and so the sequenced material was expressed TCRB transcripts. The table came from immunoSEQ multiplex PCR; TCRdb's copy has only in-frame clones and leaves some out. The sample has hundreds of thousands of clones, 30% seen once. Sample: naive CD4+ T cells from blood. Every receptor here comes from a man between 18 and 35 years old in good health.

This clone was seen a handful of times. The rearrangement joins TRBV5-4 to TRBJ2-5; 7 bases align to TRBD1. The CDR3 spans 14 residues. Germline V gene data show CDR1 as SGHNT and CDR2 as YYREEE (reference sequence). V trimming: 4 bases; J trimming: 6 bases; junction bases outside the gene matches: 9. The CDR3 loop is CASSADRVLQTQYF. In DNA form, the CDR3 reads TGTGCCAGCAGCGCAGACAGGGTTTTACAGACCCAGTACTTC.

V usage is TRBV6-5 and J usage is TRBJ2-1; 7 positions agree with TRBD2. This CDR3 has 14 amino acids. With V trimmed by 5 bases and J by 3 bases, 4 bases remained unmatched. CDR1 and CDR2 from the germline V gene are MNHEY and SVGAGI. This chain's CDR3 is CASSTAGFYNEQFF. The CDR3, as DNA: TGTGCCAGCAGTACAGCGGGGTTCTACAATGAGCAGTTCTTC.

This rearrangement joins TRBV4-2 to TRBJ1-2; 10 bases match TRBD1. Germline V gives CDR1 LGHNA, CDR2 YNFKEQ. The CDR3 extends over 15 amino acids. Germline trimming cut 6 bases from V and 2 bases from J; bases unmatched to any gene: 6. The CDR3, as DNA: TGTGCCAGCAGTCTACCGGGACAGGGGAACTATGGCTACACCTTC. It is translated as CASSLPGQGNYGYTF.

The V gene is TRBV5-4, the J gene TRBJ2-1, with D perhaps matching TRBD2 (6 bases). The ends were cut back, 0 bases at V and 2 bases at J, with 9 bases in the middle. The CDR3 spans 15 residues. Germline V gene data show CDR1 as SGHNT and CDR2 as YYREEE (reference sequence). CDR3 loop: CASSLGTTPYNEQFF. CDR3 sequence (DNA): TGTGCCAGCAGCTTGGGGACTACACCCTACAATGAGCAGTTCTTC. The full variable domain, with the rest looked up from reference TRBV5-4 and TRBJ2-1, is ETGVTQSPTHLIKTRGQQVTLRCSSQSGHNTVSWYQQALGQGPQFIFQYYREEENGRGNFPPRFSGLQFPNYSSELNVNALELDDSALYLCASSLGTTPYNEQFFGPGTRLTVL.

This clone was detected a few times. The chain is built from TRBV7-6 and TRBJ1-1; D is ambiguous. The CDR3 totals 15 residues. Germline V gene data show CDR1 as SGHVS and CDR2 as FNYEAQ. V lost 1 base and J lost 3, with 12 bases in between. The CDR3 reads CASSLVRARDTEAFF. CDR3 DNA: TGTGCCAGCAGCTTAGTAAGGGCCCGGGACACTGAAGCTTTCTTT. Drawing the rest from reference TRBV7-6 and TRBJ1-1, the complete variable domain is GAGVSQSPRYKVTKRGQDVALRCDPISGHVSLYWYRQALGQGPEFLTYFNYEAQQDKSGLPNDRFSAERPEGSISTLTIQRTEQRDSAMYRCASSLVRARDTEAFFGQGTRLTVV.

This clone was recorded a few times. The rearrangement joins TRBV19 to TRBJ2-6; tentative D call: TRBD1 (6 bases). The CDR3 consists of 17 residues. Germline CDR1 reads LNHDA; CDR2 reads SQIVND (reference sequence). The V and J ends lost 9 bases and 0 bases respectively, with 18 bases between them. The DNA of the CDR3 is TGTGCCAGCGGGTCCATCAGGGGTGACTCTGGGGCCAACGTCCTGACTTTC. Protein product: CASGSIRGDSGANVLTF.

The V and J genes are TRBV4-3 and TRBJ1-3, with a possible D match to TRBD1 (6 bases). This CDR3 has 16 amino acids. CDR1 is LGHNA, CDR2 YSLEER, per germline. The germline V and J ends were trimmed by 2 bases and 0 bases, with 11 bases remaining between them. The CDR3 loop is CASSQLGQYSGNTIYF. The CDR3 DNA is TGCGCCAGCAGCCAACTAGGACAGTACTCTGGAAACACCATATATTTT.

The chain is built from TRBV10-3 and TRBJ2-7; 7 positions match TRBD2. Germline lookup yields CDR1 ENHRY and CDR2 SYGVKD. The CDR3 extends over 14 amino acids. After removal of 6 bases from V and 0 bases from J, the junction contained 5 bases not matched to a gene. Written as DNA, the CDR3 is TGTGCCATCAGGGGACTAACTAGCTCCTACGAGCAGTACTTC. Translating it yields CAIRGLTSSYEQYF.

V usage is TRBV15 and J usage is TRBJ1-5; D remains unclear. There are 15 residues in the CDR3. CDR1 is LNHNV, CDR2 YYDKDF, per germline (reference sequence). V lost 6 bases and J 2 bases, leaving 14 bases between the germline ends. CDR3 nucleotide sequence: TGTGCCACCAGGGTGGCGGGGAGAGGCAATCAGCCCCAGCATTTT. This gives the protein CATRVAGRGNQPQHF.

The chain has TRBV28 and TRBJ1-1, with a possible D match to TRBD1 (5 bases). The CDR3 is made up of 13 amino acids. Germline loops: CDR1 MDHEN, CDR2 SYDVKM. V lost 7 bases, J lost 3 bases, and 12 bases lay in between. This chain's CDR3 is CASIEGLYTEAFF. CDR3 nucleotide sequence: TGTGCCAGCATCGAGGGGCTTTACACTGAAGCTTTCTTT.

CDR3 nucleotides: TGTGCCAGCAAGAGCGGGAGTAACAATGAGCAGTTCTTC. Residues: CASKSGSNNEQFF. The genes are TRBV2 and TRBJ2-1, with 8 nucleotides matching TRBD2. CDR1 is SNHLY and CDR2 is FYNNEI in the germline V gene. The J segment lost 5 bases and the V segment lost 7 bases, leaving 4 bases of the junction unmatched. The CDR3 consists of 13 residues.

The chain links TRBV23-1 to TRBJ1-1, with unresolved D. TRBV23-1 counts as an open reading frame of uncertain function. There are 13 residues in the CDR3. Trimming stripped 4 bases from V and 1 base from J, with 7 bases between. The CDR3: CASSRRENTEAFF. In nucleotides, the CDR3 is TGCGCCAGCAGTCGCAGAGAGAACACTGAAGCTTTCTTT.

The J gene is TRBJ2-4, the V gene TRBV6-6, with D possibly matching TRBD2 (6 bases). Trimming cost V 2 bases and J 6 bases, with 14 bases left between them. This CDR3 is built from 15 residues. From germline, CDR1 is MNHNY and CDR2 SVGAGI (reference sequence). The CDR3 sequence is CASSYPAGTLNIQYF. The CDR3 bases are TGTGCCAGCAGTTACCCCGCGGGAACCCTAAACATTCAGTACTTC.

This clone was recorded a few times. J is TRBJ2-2 and V is TRBV7-9; the D call may be TRBD1 or TRBD2 (5 bases each). Trimming took 5 bases from V and 3 from J, leaving 13 bases between them. Germline CDR1 reads SEHNR; CDR2 reads FQNEAQ (reference sequence). The CDR3 has 15 amino acids. Here the CDR3 DNA reads TGTGCCAGCAGCAGAGGGGACCCGGACACCGGGGAGCTGTTTTTT. Amino acid sequence: CASSRGDPDTGELFF.

This clone showed up just a few times. The rearrangement links TRBV9 to TRBJ2-5, with 7 bases lining up with TRBD1. This CDR3 is built from 17 residues. Germline V gene sequence: CDR1 SGDLS, CDR2 YYNGEE. V shed 4 bases and J 1 base; nucleotides not matched to a gene: 13. The CDR3 DNA reads TGTGCCAGCAGCTTCGCTCCAGGGGGAGCTCCCCAAGAGACCCAGTACTTC. It codes for CASSFAPGGAPQETQYF.

The J gene is TRBJ1-2, the V gene TRBV5-4; D remains ambiguous. V was trimmed by 1 base and J by 7 bases, leaving 14 bases between them. Looked up from germline, CDR1 is SGHNT and CDR2 is YYREEE (reference sequence). The CDR3 is made up of 14 amino acids. In DNA, the CDR3 is TGTGCCAGCAGCTTGTACAGCCTAGGCTTTGGCTACACCTTC. Protein: CASSLYSLGFGYTF.

About this clone: Different DNA sequences within this sample yield the same CDR3. The chain has TRBV7-2 and TRBJ2-5, with D perhaps TRBD1 or TRBD2 (6 bases each). Per germline, CDR1 SGHTA and CDR2 FQGNSA. The length of the CDR3 is 12 residues. Deletions cut 5 bases from V and 5 bases from J, with 9 bases between. CDR3 nucleotide sequence: TGTGCCAGCAGCCCGGGGGCGGAGACCCAGTACTTC. Residues: CASSPGAETQYF.

This clone has just a few counts. V is TRBV4-3 and J is TRBJ1-1; D is undetermined. Germline CDR1 is LGHNA and CDR2 is YSLEER. Deletions cut 1 base from V and 0 bases from J, with 6 bases between. The CDR3 length is 14 residues. CDR3 bases: TGCGCCAGCAGCCAAGTCAGAGTGAACACTGAAGCTTTCTTT. This encodes CASSQVRVNTEAFF.

This clone has more than one count but fewer than ten. The chain has TRBV29-1 and TRBJ2-7; D is perhaps TRBD2 (5 bases). This CDR3 spans 12 amino acids. V lost 5 bases and J lost 1, with 9 bases in between. CDR1 and CDR2 from the germline V gene are SQVTM and ANQGSEA. CDR3 amino acids: CSVIGGSYEQYF. CDR3 DNA sequence: TGCAGCGTTATCGGCGGGTCCTACGAGCAGTACTTC.

Here the CDR3 DNA reads TGCGCCAGCAGCCAGGAAACGAACACCGGGGAGCTGTTTTTT. It translates to CASSQETNTGELFF. The chain uses TRBV4-3 and TRBJ2-2; D is unclear. V was pared by 3 bases and J by 0 bases, with 5 bases between. This CDR3 is built from 14 residues. Germline CDR1 reads LGHNA; CDR2 reads YSLEER.